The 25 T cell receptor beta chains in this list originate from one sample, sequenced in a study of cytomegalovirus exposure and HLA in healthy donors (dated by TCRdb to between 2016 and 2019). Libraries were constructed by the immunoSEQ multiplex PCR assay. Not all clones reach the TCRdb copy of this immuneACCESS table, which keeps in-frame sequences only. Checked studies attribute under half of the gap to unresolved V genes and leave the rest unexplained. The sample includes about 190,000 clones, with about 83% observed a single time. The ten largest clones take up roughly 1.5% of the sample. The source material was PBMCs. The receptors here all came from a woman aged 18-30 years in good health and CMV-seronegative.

CDR3 nucleotides: TGTGCCAGCAGTTCCCCTGGCAGGGGGTTAGGTGAGCAGTTCTTC. Its protein is CASSSPGRGLGEQFF. V and J are TRBV28 and TRBJ2-1; 7 positions agree with TRBD1. The CDR3 is 15 amino acids. Germline CDR1 MDHEN, CDR2 SYDVKM. V shed 4 bases and J 9 bases; nucleotides not matched to a gene: 12.

CDR3: CASSRWGSTAYEQYF. The CDR3, as DNA: TGCGCCAGCAGCCGATGGGGCTCAACAGCCTACGAGCAGTACTTC. The chain uses TRBV4-1 and TRBJ2-7, with D perhaps TRBD1 (5 bases). V lost 4 bases and J lost 2, with 15 bases in between. Germline loops: CDR1 MGHRA, CDR2 YSYEKL. There are 15 residues in the CDR3.

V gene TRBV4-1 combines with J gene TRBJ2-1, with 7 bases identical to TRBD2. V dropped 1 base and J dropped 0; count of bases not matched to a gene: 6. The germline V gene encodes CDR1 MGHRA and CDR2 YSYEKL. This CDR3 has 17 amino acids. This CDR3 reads CASSQAPGGGSYNEQFF. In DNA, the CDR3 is TGCGCCAGCAGCCAAGCCCCGGGCGGGGGCTCCTACAATGAGCAGTTCTTC.

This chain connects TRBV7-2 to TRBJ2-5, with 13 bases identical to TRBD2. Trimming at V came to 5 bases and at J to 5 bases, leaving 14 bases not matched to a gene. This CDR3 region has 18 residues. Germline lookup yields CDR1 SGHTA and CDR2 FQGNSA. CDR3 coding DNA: TGTGCCAGCAGCCGGCGAGTCCGGGTGACTAGCGGGGGGGAGACCCAGTACTTC. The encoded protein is CASSRRVRVTSGGETQYF.

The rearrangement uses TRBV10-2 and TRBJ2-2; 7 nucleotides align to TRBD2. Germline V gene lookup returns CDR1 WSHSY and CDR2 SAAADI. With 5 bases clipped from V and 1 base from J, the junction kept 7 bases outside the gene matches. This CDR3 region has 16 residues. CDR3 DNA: TGCGCCAGCAGTCAGAGCGGGGAACTGAACACCGGGGAGCTGTTTTTT. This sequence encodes CASSQSGELNTGELFF.

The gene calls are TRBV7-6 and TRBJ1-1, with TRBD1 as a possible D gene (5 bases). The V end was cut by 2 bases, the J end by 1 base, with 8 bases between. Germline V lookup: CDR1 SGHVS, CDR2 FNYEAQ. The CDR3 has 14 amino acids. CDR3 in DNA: TGTGCCAGCAGCTTAACGCAGGGGAACACTGAAGCTTTCTTT. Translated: CASSLTQGNTEAFF.

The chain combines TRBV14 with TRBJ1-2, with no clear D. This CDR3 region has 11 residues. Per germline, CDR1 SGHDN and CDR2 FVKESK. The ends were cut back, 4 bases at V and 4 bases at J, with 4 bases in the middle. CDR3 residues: CASSPIYGYTF. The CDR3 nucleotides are TGTGCCAGCAGCCCAATCTATGGCTACACCTTC.

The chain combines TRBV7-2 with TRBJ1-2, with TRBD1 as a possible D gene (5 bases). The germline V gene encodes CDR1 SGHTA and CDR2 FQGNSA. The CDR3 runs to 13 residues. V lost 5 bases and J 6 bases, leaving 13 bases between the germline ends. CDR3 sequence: CASSAQAINGYTF. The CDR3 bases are TGTGCCAGCAGCGCACAGGCGATTAATGGCTACACCTTC.

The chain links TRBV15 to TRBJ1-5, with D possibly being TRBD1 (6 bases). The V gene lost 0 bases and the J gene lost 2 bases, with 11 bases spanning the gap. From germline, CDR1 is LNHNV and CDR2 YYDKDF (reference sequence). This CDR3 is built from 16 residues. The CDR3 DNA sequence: TGTGCCACCAGCAGAGACAGGGGCGGCGGCAATCAGCCCCAGCATTTT. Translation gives CATSRDRGGGNQPQHF.

This chain's CDR3 is CASSTLNSNQPQHF. In DNA, the CDR3 is TGTGCCAGCAGTACGCTAAATAGCAATCAGCCCCAGCATTTT. This chain uses TRBV27 with TRBJ1-5; D call uncertain. V lost 5 bases, J lost 0 bases, and 8 bases lay in between. The CDR3 contains 14 residues. The germline CDR1 and CDR2 sequences are MNHEY and SMNVEV (reference sequence).

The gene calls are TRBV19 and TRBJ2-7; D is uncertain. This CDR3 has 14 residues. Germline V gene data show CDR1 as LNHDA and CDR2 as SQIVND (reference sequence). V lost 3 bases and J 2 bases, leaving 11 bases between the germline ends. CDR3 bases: TGTGCCAGTAGTATGCGAGGTGTGCCCTACGAGCAGTACTTC. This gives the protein CASSMRGVPYEQYF.

The CDR3 sequence: CASSLTSRTGSTDTQYF. The CDR3 DNA reads TGCGCCAGCAGCCTGACGTCCCGGACAGGGAGCACAGATACGCAGTATTTT. The rearrangement links TRBV4-1 to TRBJ2-3; 8 positions agree with TRBD1. V was clipped by 4 bases and J by 0 bases; unmatched bases: 9. CDR1 is MGHRA, CDR2 YSYEKL, per germline. The CDR3 has 17 amino acids.

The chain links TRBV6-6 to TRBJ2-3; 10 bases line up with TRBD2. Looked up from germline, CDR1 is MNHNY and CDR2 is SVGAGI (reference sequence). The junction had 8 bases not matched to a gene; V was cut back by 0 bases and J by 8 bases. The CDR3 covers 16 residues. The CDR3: CASSYSLAGAKVTQYF. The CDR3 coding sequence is TGTGCCAGCAGTTACTCGCTAGCGGGGGCGAAGGTTACGCAGTATTTT.

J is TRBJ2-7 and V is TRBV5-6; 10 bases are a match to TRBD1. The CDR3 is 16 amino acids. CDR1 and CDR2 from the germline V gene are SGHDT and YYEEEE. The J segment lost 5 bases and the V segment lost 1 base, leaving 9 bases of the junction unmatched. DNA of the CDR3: TGTGCCAGCAGCTTGTCCAGGTGGGGACAGGGGAACGAGCAGTACTTC. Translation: CASSLSRWGQGNEQYF.

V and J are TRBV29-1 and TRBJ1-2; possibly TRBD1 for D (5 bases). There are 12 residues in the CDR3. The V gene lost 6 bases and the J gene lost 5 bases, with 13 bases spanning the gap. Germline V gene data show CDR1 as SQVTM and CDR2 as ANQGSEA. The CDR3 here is CSVARDSYGYTF. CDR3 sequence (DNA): TGCAGCGTCGCCAGGGATAGTTATGGCTACACCTTC.

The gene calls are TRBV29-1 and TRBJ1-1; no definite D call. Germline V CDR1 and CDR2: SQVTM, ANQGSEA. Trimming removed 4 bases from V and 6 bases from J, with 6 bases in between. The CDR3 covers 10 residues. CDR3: CSVVSSEAFF. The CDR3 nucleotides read TGCAGCGTTGTTAGCTCTGAAGCTTTCTTT.

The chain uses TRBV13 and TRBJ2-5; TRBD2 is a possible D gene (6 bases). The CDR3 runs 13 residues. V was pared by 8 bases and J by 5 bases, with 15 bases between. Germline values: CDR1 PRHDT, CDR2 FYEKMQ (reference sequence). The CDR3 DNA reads TGTGCCAGCTTTGGGACTCCCGGGGAGACCCAGTACTTC. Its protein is CASFGTPGETQYF.

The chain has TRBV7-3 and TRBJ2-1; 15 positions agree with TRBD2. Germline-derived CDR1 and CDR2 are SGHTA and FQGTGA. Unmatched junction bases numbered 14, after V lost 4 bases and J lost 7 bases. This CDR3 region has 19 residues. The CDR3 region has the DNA TGTGCCAGCAGCTCCCAGGGACTAGCGGGGGGCGGTGGGGCGAATGAGCAGTTCTTC. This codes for CASSSQGLAGGGGANEQFF.

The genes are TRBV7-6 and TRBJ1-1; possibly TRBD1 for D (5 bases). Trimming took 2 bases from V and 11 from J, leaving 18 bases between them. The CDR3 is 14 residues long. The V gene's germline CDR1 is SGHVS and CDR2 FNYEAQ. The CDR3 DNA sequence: TGTGCCAGCAGCTTAACCCTGACAGTGGCAGAGGCTTTCTTT. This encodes CASSLTLTVAEAFF.

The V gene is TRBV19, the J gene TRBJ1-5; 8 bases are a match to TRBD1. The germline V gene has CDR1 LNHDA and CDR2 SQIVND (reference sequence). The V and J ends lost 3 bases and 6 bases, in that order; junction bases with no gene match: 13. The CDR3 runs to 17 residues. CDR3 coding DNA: TGTGCCAGTAGTATCCTAGACAACCGACAGGGGCGTCAGCCCCAGCATTTT. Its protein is CASSILDNRQGRQPQHF.

The CDR3 sequence: CASSSPQGSFHSGANVLTF. The CDR3 DNA is TGTGCCAGCAGCTCACCTCAGGGGAGTTTCCACTCTGGGGCCAACGTCCTGACTTTC. The chain combines TRBV5-4 with TRBJ2-6, with D possibly TRBD1 on 6 matching bases. Germline-derived CDR1 and CDR2 are SGHNT and YYREEE (reference sequence). The CDR3 is made up of 19 amino acids. Trimming removed 3 bases at V and 0 bases at J, with 19 bases between. Based on the CDR3 plus reference TRBV5-4 and TRBJ2-6, the full variable domain is ETGVTQSPTHLIKTRGQQVTLRCSSQSGHNTVSWYQQALGQGPQFIFQYYREEENGRGNFPPRFSGLQFPNYSSELNVNALELDDSALYLCASSSPQGSFHSGANVLTFGAGSRLTVL.

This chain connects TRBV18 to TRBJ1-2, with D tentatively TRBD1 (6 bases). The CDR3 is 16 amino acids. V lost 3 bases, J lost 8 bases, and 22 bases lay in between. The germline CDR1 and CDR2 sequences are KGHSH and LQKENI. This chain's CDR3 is CASSPNKPGHQRGYTF. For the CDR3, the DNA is TGTGCCAGCTCACCTAACAAACCGGGACATCAGAGGGGCTACACCTTC.

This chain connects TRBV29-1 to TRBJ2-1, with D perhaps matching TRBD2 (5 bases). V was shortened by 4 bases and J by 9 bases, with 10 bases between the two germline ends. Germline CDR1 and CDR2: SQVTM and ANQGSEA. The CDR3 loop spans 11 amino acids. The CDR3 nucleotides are TGCAGCGTTGGAGGGCTTGGTGAGCAGTTCTTC. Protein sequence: CSVGGLGEQFF.

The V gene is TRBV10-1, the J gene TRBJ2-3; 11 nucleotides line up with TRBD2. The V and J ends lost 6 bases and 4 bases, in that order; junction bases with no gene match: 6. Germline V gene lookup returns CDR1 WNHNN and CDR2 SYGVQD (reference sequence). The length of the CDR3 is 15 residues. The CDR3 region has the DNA TGCGCCAGCAGCTTTACTAGCGGGGGCTCAGATACGCAGTATTTT. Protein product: CASSFTSGGSDTQYF.

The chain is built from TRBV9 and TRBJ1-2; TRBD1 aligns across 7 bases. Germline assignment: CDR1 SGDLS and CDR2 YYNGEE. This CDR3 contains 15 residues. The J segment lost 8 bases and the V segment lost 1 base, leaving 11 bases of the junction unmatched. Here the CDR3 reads CASSVSRQGRGGYTF. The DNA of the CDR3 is TGTGCCAGCAGCGTAAGTAGACAGGGAAGAGGAGGCTACACCTTC.